This T cell receptor (beta chain) was recorded in a study of PD-1 blockade in classical Hodgkin lymphoma. Overall study results and limits: CD4+ TCR diversity climbed significantly by C4D1, unlike CD8+ TCR diversity.

Time point denoted: cycle 4 day 1 (C4D1), after 5 to 7 weeks of nivolumab. There was relapse after autologous stem cell transplantation in every patient, and there was variation in brentuximab vedotin exposure. The CDR3 has 12 residues. Between the trimmed V and J ends, which lost 6 bases and 5 bases, there was a span of 5 bases. Per the germline V gene, CDR1 is MNHEY and CDR2 is SVGAGI. The assay was immunoSEQ multiplex PCR, and TCRdb's table has in-frame clones only and misses some. The table shows 64,000 or so clones, with under 95% occurring only once. This clone was seen only a few times. Its antigen is not known.

The V call is TRBV6-5, the J call TRBJ1-6; D unclear. The input for sequencing was peripheral blood mononuclear cells (PBMCs), taken before the fourth cycle of nivolumab. This clonotype originated in a human donor with classical Hodgkin lymphoma. CDR3 residues: CASRADNSPLHF. The CDR3 nucleotides are TGTGCCAGCAGGGCCGATAATTCACCCCTCCACTTT.